Following are 8 T cell receptor beta chains from one sample sequenced in a study of CD4 T cells in relation to SARS-CoV-2 and coronaviruses. The unexposed donors gave CD4+ T cells in about 2010-2019, prior to COVID-19. CD4+ T cells were isolated from the cells after more than 8 days of culture. Their antigen targets remain unknown. Sequencing was performed with immunoSEQ multiplex PCR; in TCRdb, only in-frame clones are kept and a portion is missing. The table has about 29,000 clones, approximately 75% seen once. Specimen: CD4+ T cells from PBMCs, cultured in vitro. The receptor set was obtained from a human donor in good health.

The chain is built from TRBV19 and TRBJ2-7; D gene ambiguous. CDR3 size: 12 residues. V shed 4 bases and J shed 4 bases, with 8 bases lying between them. CDR1 LNHDA and CDR2 SQIVND come from the germline V gene (reference sequence). CDR3 sequence reads: CASSSVGYEQYF. Here the CDR3 DNA reads TGTGCCAGTAGTAGTGTTGGTTACGAGCAGTACTTC.

The chain recombines TRBV11-1 with TRBJ2-7; 9 nucleotides agree with TRBD1. This CDR3 spans 14 amino acids. Losses at the gene ends were 5 bases for V and 2 bases for J; bases not matched to a gene: 4. Germline V gives CDR1 SGHAT, CDR2 FQDESV (reference sequence). In DNA form, the CDR3 reads TGTGCCAGCAGCCCGGGACAGGGAACCTACGAGCAGTACTTC. As protein: CASSPGQGTYEQYF.

V usage is TRBV21-1 and J usage is TRBJ2-3; the D call of TRBD2 is as the table states it, not checked on the DNA. TRBV21-1 is a pseudogene locus. The CDR3 is 15 amino acids. CDR3 coding DNA: TGTGCCAGCAGCAAAGGAGGCTGCGGGGCAGATACGCAGTATTTT. It encodes CASSKGGCGADTQYF.

The chain recombines TRBV3-1 (or the pseudogene TRBV3-2) with TRBJ2-1, with 9 nucleotides matching TRBD2. Losses at the gene ends were 0 bases for V and 4 bases for J; bases not matched to a gene: 4. The CDR3 has 16 amino acids. Germline-derived CDR1 and CDR2 are LGHDT and YNNKEL (reference sequence). CDR3 sequence reads: CASSQEPSGVYNEQFF. In DNA, the CDR3 is TGTGCCAGCAGCCAAGAGCCTAGCGGGGTTTACAATGAGCAGTTCTTC.

The chain employs TRBV3-1 (or the pseudogene TRBV3-2) and TRBJ1-2; D may be TRBD1 (5 bases). This CDR3 contains 14 residues. Germline assignment: CDR1 LGHDT and CDR2 YNNKEL (reference sequence). V was trimmed by 3 bases and J by 4 bases, leaving 12 bases between them. The CDR3 spells CASSQDSGRYGYTF. The CDR3 nucleotides are TGTGCCAGCAGCCAGGATTCGGGGCGCTATGGCTACACCTTC.

The chain is built from TRBV2 and TRBJ1-5; D call uncertain. This CDR3 spans 12 amino acids. V lost 1 base to trimming and J lost 4 bases, with 2 bases between them. Germline assignment: CDR1 SNHLY and CDR2 FYNNEI. CDR3: CASSEGNQPQHF. The CDR3, as DNA: TGTGCCAGCAGTGAAGGAAATCAGCCCCAGCATTTT. Using reference TRBV2 and TRBJ1-5 for the parts outside the CDR3, the full variable domain is EPEVTQTPSHQVTQMGQEVILRCVPISNHLYFYWYRQILGQKVEFLVSFYNNEISEKSEIFDDQFSVERPDGSNFTLKIRSTKLEDSAMYFCASSEGNQPQHFGDGTRLSIL.

The chain couples TRBV19 to TRBJ2-3; 8 nucleotides match TRBD1. The germline gives CDR1 LNHDA, CDR2 SQIVND (reference sequence). This CDR3 contains 15 residues. Trimming took 4 bases from V and 2 from J; bases not matched to a gene: 5. CDR3 residues: CASSKRGQATDTQYF. CDR3 sequence (DNA): TGTGCCAGTAGTAAGAGGGGACAGGCCACAGATACGCAGTATTTT.

V is TRBV10-3 and J is TRBJ1-2; perhaps TRBD1 as D (6 bases). The V end was cut by 3 bases, the J end by 3 bases, with 11 bases between. The CDR3 has 14 amino acids. Germline V gene sequence: CDR1 ENHRY, CDR2 SYGVKD. The CDR3 DNA sequence: TGTGCCATCAGTGAACAGGGTGAGGACTATGGCTACACCTTC. Translated, it gives CAISEQGEDYGYTF.